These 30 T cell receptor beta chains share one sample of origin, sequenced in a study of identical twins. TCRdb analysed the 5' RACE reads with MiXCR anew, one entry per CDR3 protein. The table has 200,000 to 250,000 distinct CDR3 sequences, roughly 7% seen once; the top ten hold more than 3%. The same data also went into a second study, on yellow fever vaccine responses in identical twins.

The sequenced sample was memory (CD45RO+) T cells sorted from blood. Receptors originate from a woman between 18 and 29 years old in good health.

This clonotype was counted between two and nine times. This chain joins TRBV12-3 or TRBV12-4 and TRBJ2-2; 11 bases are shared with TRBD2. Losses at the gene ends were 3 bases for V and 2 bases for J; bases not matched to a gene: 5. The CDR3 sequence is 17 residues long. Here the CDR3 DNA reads TGTGCCAGCAGTTTCACCGGGACTAGCGGTAACACCGGGGAGCTGTTTTTT. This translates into CASSFTGTSGNTGELFF.

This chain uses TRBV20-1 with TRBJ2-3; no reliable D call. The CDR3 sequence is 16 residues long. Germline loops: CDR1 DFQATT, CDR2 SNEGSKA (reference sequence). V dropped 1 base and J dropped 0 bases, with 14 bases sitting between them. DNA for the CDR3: TGCAGTGCTAGAGTGGGTGTTGCGCGAAGCACAGATACGCAGTATTTT. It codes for CSARVGVARSTDTQYF.

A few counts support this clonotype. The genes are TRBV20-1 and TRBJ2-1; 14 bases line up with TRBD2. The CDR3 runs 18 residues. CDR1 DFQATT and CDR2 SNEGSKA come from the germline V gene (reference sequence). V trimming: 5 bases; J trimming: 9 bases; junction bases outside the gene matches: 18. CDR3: CSARLYFAGTSGSGEQFF. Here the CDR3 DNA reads TGCAGTGCTCGATTATATTTTGCCGGGACTAGCGGGAGTGGTGAGCAGTTCTTC.

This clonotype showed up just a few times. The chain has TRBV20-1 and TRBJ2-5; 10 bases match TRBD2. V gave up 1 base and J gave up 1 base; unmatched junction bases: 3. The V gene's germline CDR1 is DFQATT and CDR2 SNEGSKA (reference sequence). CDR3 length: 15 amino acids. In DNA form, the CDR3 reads TGCAGTGCTAGAGGACTAGCGGGTTTCCAAGAGACCCAGTACTTC. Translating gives CSARGLAGFQETQYF.

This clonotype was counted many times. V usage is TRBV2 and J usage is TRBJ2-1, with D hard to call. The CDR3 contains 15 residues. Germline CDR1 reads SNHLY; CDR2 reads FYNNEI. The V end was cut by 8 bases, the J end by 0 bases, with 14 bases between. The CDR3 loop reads CASSVGRSSYNEQFF. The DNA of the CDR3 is TGTGCCAGCTCCGTTGGGCGGAGCTCCTACAATGAGCAGTTCTTC.

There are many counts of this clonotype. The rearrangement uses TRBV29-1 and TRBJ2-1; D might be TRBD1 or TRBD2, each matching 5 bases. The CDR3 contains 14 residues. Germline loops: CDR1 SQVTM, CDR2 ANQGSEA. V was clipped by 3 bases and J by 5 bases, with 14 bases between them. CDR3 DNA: TGCAGCGTTGATGTAGGGACCGGCGACAATGAGCAGTTCTTC. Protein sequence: CSVDVGTGDNEQFF.

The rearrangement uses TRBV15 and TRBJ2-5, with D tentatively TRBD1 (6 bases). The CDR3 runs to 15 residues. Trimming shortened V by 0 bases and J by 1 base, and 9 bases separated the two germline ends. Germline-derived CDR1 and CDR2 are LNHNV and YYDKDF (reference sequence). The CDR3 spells CATSRDRDTQETQYF. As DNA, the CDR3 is TGTGCCACCAGCAGAGACCGGGACACCCAAGAGACCCAGTACTTC.

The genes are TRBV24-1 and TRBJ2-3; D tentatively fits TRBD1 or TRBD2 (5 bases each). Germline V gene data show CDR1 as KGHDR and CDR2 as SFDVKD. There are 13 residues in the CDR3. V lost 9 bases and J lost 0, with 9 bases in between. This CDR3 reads CATGGSSTDTQYF. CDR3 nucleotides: TGTGCCACCGGGGGTTCTAGCACAGATACGCAGTATTTT.

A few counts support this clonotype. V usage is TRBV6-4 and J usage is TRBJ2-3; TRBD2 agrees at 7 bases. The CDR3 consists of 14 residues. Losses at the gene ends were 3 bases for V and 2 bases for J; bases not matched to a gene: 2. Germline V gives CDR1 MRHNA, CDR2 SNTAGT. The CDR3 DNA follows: TGTGCCAGCAGTGAAGCGGGGAACACAGATACGCAGTATTTT. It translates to CASSEAGNTDTQYF.

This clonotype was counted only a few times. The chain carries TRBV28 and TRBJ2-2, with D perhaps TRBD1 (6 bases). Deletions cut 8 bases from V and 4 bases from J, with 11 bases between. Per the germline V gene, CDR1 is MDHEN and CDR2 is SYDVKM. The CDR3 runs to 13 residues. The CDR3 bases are TGTGCCAGCGAAACAGGGAGCACCGGGGAGCTGTTTTTT. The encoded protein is CASETGSTGELFF.

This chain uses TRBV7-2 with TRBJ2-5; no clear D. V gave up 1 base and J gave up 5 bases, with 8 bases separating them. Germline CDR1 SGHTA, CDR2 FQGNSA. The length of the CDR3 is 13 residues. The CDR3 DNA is TGTGCCAGCAGCTTAGGCTACCCGGAGACCCAGTACTTC. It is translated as CASSLGYPETQYF.

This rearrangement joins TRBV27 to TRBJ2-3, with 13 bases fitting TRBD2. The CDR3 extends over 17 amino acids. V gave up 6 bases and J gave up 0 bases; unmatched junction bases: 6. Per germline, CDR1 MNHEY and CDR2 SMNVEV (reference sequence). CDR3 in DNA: TGTGCCAGCAGACGGACTAGCGGGGGCCCTAGCACAGATACGCAGTATTTT. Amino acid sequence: CASRRTSGGPSTDTQYF.

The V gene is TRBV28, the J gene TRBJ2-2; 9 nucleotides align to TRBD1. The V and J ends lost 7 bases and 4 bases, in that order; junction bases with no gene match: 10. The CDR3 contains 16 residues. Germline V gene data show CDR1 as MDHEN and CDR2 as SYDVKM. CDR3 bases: TGTGCCAGCACACCCCTGGGACAGGGAGGCACCGGGGAGCTGTTTTTT. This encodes CASTPLGQGGTGELFF. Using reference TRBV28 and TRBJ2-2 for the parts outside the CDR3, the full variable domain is DVKVTQSSRYLVKRTGEKVFLECVQDMDHENMFWYRQDPGLGLRLIYFSYDVKMKEKGDIPEGYSVSREKKERFSLILESASTNQTSMYLCASTPLGQGGTGELFFGEGSRLTVL.

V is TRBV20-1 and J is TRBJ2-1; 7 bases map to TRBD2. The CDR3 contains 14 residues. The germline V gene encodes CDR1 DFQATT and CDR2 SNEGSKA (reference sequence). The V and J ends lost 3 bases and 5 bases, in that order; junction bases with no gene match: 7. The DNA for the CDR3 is TGCAGTGCTAGTGTCCGGGGGGATCACAATGAGCAGTTCTTC. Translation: CSASVRGDHNEQFF.

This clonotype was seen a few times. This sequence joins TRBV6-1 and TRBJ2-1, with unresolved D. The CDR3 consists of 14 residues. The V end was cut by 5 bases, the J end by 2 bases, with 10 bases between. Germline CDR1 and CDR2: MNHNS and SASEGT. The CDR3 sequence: CASSPTATYNEQFF. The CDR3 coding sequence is TGTGCCAGCAGTCCTACTGCTACCTACAATGAGCAGTTCTTC.

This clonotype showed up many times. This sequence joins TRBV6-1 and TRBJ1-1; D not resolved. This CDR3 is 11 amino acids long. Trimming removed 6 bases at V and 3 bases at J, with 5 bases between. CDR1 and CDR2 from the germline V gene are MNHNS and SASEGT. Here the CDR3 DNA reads TGTGCCAGCAGGAGGGACACTGAAGCTTTCTTT. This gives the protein CASRRDTEAFF.

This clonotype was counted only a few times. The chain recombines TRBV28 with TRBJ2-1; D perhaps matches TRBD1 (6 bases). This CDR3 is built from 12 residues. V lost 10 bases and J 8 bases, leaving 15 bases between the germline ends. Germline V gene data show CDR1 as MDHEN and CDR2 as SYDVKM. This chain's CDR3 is CATASGGYEQFF. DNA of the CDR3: TGTGCCACCGCCAGTGGGGGCTATGAGCAGTTCTTC.

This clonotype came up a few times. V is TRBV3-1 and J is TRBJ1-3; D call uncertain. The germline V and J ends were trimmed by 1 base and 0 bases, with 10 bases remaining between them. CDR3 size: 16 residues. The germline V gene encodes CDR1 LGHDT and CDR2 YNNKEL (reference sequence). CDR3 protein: CASSQGRLISGNTIYF. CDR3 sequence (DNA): TGTGCCAGCAGCCAAGGGCGACTGATCTCTGGAAACACCATATATTTT.

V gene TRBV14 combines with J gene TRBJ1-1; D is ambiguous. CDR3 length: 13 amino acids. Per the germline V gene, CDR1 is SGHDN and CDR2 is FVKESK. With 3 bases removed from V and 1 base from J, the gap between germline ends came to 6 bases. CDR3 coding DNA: TGTGCCAGCAGCCAGGAGGAGAACACTGAAGCTTTCTTT. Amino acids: CASSQEENTEAFF. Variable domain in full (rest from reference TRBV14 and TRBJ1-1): EAGVTQFPSHSVIEKGQTVTLRCDPISGHDNLYWYRRVMGKEIKFLLHFVKESKQDESGMPNNRFLAERTGGTYSTLKVQPAELEDSGVYFCASSQEENTEAFFGQGTRLTVV.

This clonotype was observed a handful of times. CDR3 protein: CASRIRTSGDAGELFF. The CDR3 nucleotides are TGTGCCAGCAGAATACGGACTAGCGGGGACGCCGGGGAGCTGTTTTTT. The rearrangement links TRBV27 to TRBJ2-2, with 12 bases lining up with TRBD2. Germline lookup yields CDR1 MNHEY and CDR2 SMNVEV (reference sequence). V lost 6 bases to trimming and J lost 6 bases; unmatched junction nucleotides: 8. This CDR3 contains 16 residues.

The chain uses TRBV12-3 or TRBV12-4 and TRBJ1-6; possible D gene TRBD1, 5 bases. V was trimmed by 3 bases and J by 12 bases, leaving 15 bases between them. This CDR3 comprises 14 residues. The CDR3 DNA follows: TGTGCCAGCAGTTTTTCCGGGGGTAGGGAACCCCTCCACTTT. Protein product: CASSFSGGREPLHF.

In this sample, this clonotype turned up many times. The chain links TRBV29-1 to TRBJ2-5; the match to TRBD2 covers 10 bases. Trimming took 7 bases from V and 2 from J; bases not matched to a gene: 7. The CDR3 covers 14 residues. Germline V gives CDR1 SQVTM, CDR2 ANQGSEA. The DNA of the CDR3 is TGCAGCGACAGAGCGGGGGGGCTTCAAGAGACCCAGTACTTC. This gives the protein CSDRAGGLQETQYF.

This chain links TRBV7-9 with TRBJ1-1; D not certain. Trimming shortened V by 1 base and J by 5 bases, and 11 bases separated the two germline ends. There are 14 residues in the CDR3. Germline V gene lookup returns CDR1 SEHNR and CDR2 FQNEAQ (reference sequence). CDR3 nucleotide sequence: TGTGCCAGCAGCTTAGGGTGGGGTAGTACTGAAGCTTTCTTT. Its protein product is CASSLGWGSTEAFF. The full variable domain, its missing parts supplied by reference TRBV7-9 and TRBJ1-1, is DTGVSQNPRHKITKRGQNVTFRCDPISEHNRLYWYRQTLGQGPEFLTYFQNEAQLEKSRLLSDRFSAERPKGSFSTLEIQRTEQGDSAMYLCASSLGWGSTEAFFGQGTRLTVV.

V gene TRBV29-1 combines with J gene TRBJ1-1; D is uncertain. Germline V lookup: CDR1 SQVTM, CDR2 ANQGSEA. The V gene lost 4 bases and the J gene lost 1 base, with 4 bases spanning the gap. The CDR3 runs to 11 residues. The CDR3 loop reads CSVVWNTEAFF. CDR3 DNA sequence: TGCAGCGTTGTTTGGAACACTGAAGCTTTCTTT.

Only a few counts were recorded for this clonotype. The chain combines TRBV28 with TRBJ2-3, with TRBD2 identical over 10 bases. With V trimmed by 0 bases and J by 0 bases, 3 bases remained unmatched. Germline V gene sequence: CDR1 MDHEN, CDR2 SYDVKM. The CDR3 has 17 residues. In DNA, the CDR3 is TGTGCCAGCAGTTTATGGTCTAGCGGGGGTAGCACAGATACGCAGTATTTT. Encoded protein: CASSLWSSGGSTDTQYF.

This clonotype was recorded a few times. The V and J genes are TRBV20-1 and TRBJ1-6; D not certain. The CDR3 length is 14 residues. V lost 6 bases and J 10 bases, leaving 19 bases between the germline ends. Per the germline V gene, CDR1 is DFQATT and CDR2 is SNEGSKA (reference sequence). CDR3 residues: CSADPTQPGSPLHF. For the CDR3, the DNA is TGCAGTGCAGACCCGACGCAACCCGGGTCACCCCTCCACTTT.

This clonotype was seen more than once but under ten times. CDR3 amino acids: CASSQDRAGGSYNEQFF. CDR3 bases: TGTGCCAGCAGCCAAGATAGAGCGGGGGGTTCCTACAATGAGCAGTTCTTC. This chain uses TRBV4-2 with TRBJ2-1; 9 bases fit TRBD2. CDR3 length: 17 amino acids. V dropped 0 bases and J dropped 1; count of bases not matched to a gene: 4. From germline, CDR1 is LGHNA and CDR2 YNFKEQ.

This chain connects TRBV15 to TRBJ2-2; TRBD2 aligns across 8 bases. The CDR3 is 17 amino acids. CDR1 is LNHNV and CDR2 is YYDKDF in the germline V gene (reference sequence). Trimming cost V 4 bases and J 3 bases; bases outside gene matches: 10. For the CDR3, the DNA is TGTGCCACCAGCACCCTGCGGGGGGCCGGGGACACCGGGGAGCTGTTTTTT. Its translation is CATSTLRGAGDTGELFF.

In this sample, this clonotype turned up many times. DNA for the CDR3: TGCAGTGCTAGAGAGGGCGGCCTAACCAAAAACATTCAGTACTTC. Translated, it gives CSAREGGLTKNIQYF. The rearrangement joins TRBV20-1 to TRBJ2-4; D uncertain. The CDR3 has 15 residues. Germline values: CDR1 DFQATT, CDR2 SNEGSKA (reference sequence). Trimming removed 0 bases at V and 2 bases at J, with 11 bases between.

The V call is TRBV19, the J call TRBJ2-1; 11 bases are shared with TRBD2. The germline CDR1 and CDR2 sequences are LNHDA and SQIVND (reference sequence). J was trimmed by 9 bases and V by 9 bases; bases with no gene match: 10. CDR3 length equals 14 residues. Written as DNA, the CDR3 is TGTGCCAGCCGCCTAGCGGGGGGCCCGGGTGAGCAGTTCTTC. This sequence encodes CASRLAGGPGEQFF.